The 25 T cell receptor beta chains presented below share a single source sample, sequenced in a study of T cell responses to AZD1222 COVID-19 vaccine. TCRdb's copy holds only in-frame clones and misses some; the assay was immunoSEQ multiplex PCR. The data show around 63,000 clones, approximately 83% seen once. This specimen was peripheral blood, taken on day 0 of AZD1222 vaccination. Receptors were obtained from an adult in good health.

The CDR3 nucleotides read TGCGCCAGCAGCCCGGGGGACAGGAACAATCAGCCCCAGCATTTT. Its protein is CASSPGDRNNQPQHF. This chain uses TRBV5-1 with TRBJ1-5, with 8 bases identical to TRBD1. The length of the CDR3 is 15 residues. Germline V CDR1 and CDR2: SGHRS, YFSETQ. Germline trimming cut 4 bases from V and 3 bases from J; bases unmatched to any gene: 6.

The chain links TRBV23-1 to TRBJ1-5; no reliable D call. TRBV23-1 is an open reading frame, and its role is uncertain. Trimming took off 4 bases at V and 0 bases at J, with 22 bases between the two ends. The CDR3 has 19 amino acids. CDR3 in amino acids: CASSPWAGRSGYSNQPQHF. CDR3 bases: TGCGCCAGCAGTCCATGGGCGGGAAGGTCCGGTTATAGCAATCAGCCCCAGCATTTT.

The chain is built from TRBV7-9 and TRBJ1-2; 7 nucleotides line up with TRBD1. The germline gives CDR1 SEHNR, CDR2 FQNEAQ (reference sequence). V trimming: 0 bases; J trimming: 8 bases; junction bases outside the gene matches: 9. This CDR3 region has 15 residues. CDR3 sequence: CASSLAEGRGGGYTF. The CDR3 DNA is TGTGCCAGCAGCTTAGCGGAAGGTCGAGGGGGCGGCTACACCTTC.

The rearrangement joins TRBV10-3 to TRBJ1-5; perhaps TRBD1 as D (5 bases). V lost 6 bases, J lost 3 bases, and 6 bases lay in between. This CDR3 is built from 12 residues. Looked up from germline, CDR1 is ENHRY and CDR2 is SYGVKD. CDR3 DNA: TGTGCCATCAGGGGGCTCAATCAGCCCCAGCATTTT. Translating gives CAIRGLNQPQHF.

DNA for the CDR3: TGTGCCAGCAGGGGGACAAGGGGACCCCTCCACTTT. This translates into CASRGTRGPLHF. This rearrangement joins TRBV7-9 to TRBJ1-6; a possible D gene is TRBD1 (6 bases). The germline gives CDR1 SEHNR, CDR2 FQNEAQ (reference sequence). The CDR3 loop spans 12 amino acids. Trimming cost V 6 bases and J 12 bases, with 12 bases left between them. Variable domain in full (rest from reference TRBV7-9 and TRBJ1-6): DTGVSQNPRHKITKRGQNVTFRCDPISEHNRLYWYRQTLGQGPEFLTYFQNEAQLEKSRLLSDRFSAERPKGSFSTLEIQRTEQGDSAMYLCASRGTRGPLHFGNGTRLTVT.

V and J are TRBV5-4 and TRBJ2-3; 8 nucleotides align to TRBD2. From germline, CDR1 is SGHNT and CDR2 YYREEE (reference sequence). Losses at the gene ends were 3 bases for V and 5 bases for J; bases not matched to a gene: 14. The CDR3 runs 17 residues. The CDR3 sequence is CASSSSGGRGGRDTQYF. The DNA for the CDR3 is TGTGCCAGCAGCTCCTCCGGGGGACGGGGGGGCCGAGATACGCAGTATTTT.

The chain carries TRBV10-3 and TRBJ1-1; D is perhaps TRBD1 (6 bases). The CDR3 has 12 amino acids. V lost 6 bases, J lost 5 bases, and 10 bases lay in between. The V gene's germline CDR1 is ENHRY and CDR2 SYGVKD. The CDR3 region is CAIRRGETEAFF. The CDR3 DNA reads TGTGCCATCAGGAGGGGGGAGACTGAAGCTTTCTTT.

The CDR3 spells CASSYRTGWDTEAFF. CDR3 DNA: TGTGCCAGCAGCTACAGGACAGGGTGGGACACTGAAGCTTTCTTT. The chain joins TRBV7-8 to TRBJ1-1, with 8 bases fitting TRBD1. The CDR3 is 15 amino acids. Trimming cost V 4 bases and J 3 bases; bases outside gene matches: 7. The germline gives CDR1 SGHVS, CDR2 FQNEAQ.

J is TRBJ1-5 and V is TRBV27; D is unresolved. CDR3 size: 16 residues. V dropped 6 bases and J dropped 2 bases, with 17 bases sitting between them. Germline assignment: CDR1 MNHEY and CDR2 SMNVEV (reference sequence). CDR3 region: CASSDRRGPGNQPQHF. As DNA, the CDR3 is TGTGCCAGCAGCGATAGACGGGGTCCTGGCAATCAGCCCCAGCATTTT.

This chain connects TRBV7-2 to TRBJ2-7, with D perhaps matching TRBD1 or TRBD2 (5 bases each). CDR3 size: 18 residues. With 2 bases removed from V and 2 bases from J, the gap between germline ends came to 22 bases. The germline CDR1 and CDR2 sequences are SGHTA and FQGNSA. CDR3 in DNA: TGTGCCAGCAGCTTAACCCCCGGGGCTAGTCGGTTCGCCTACGAGCAGTACTTC. Translating gives CASSLTPGASRFAYEQYF.

The V gene is TRBV18, the J gene TRBJ1-2; D remains ambiguous. The germline gives CDR1 KGHSH, CDR2 LQKENI. V was shortened by 5 bases and J by 3 bases, with 16 bases between the two germline ends. The CDR3 has 15 amino acids. The CDR3 region is CASSAWAQRDYGYTF. For the CDR3, the DNA is TGTGCCAGCTCAGCTTGGGCACAGCGTGACTATGGCTACACCTTC.

The rearrangement joins TRBV3-1 (or the pseudogene TRBV3-2) to TRBJ2-2, with 9 bases that match TRBD1. The length of the CDR3 is 15 residues. V lost 4 bases and J lost 1; bases outside the gene matches: 1. CDR1 is LGHDT, CDR2 YNNKEL, per germline (reference sequence). CDR3 DNA sequence: TGTGCCAGCAGCCCGACAGGGGGGAACACCGGGGAGCTGTTTTTT. Translated, it gives CASSPTGGNTGELFF.

The chain couples TRBV5-4 to TRBJ2-7; 7 bases are a match to TRBD1. The length of the CDR3 is 14 residues. Germline loops: CDR1 SGHNT, CDR2 YYREEE (reference sequence). V shed 4 bases and J 4 bases; nucleotides not matched to a gene: 8. The CDR3 spells CASSRPGQNYEQYF. CDR3 DNA: TGTGCCAGCAGCCGCCCGGGACAGAATTACGAGCAGTACTTC.

CDR3 sequence (DNA): TGTGCCAGCAGTGAATATTACAGGGAGCCCTACAATGAGCAGTTCTTC. This gives the protein CASSEYYREPYNEQFF. The V gene is TRBV25-1, the J gene TRBJ2-1, with D perhaps TRBD1 (6 bases). CDR1 is MGHDK, CDR2 SYGVNS, per germline. The CDR3 has 16 amino acids. V was pared by 0 bases and J by 2 bases, with 11 bases between.

The sample holds a few counts of this clone. The rearrangement uses TRBV27 and TRBJ2-7; no clear D gene. Germline assignment: CDR1 MNHEY and CDR2 SMNVEV (reference sequence). V lost 5 bases, J lost 0 bases, and 14 bases lay in between. CDR3 length: 15 residues. Here the CDR3 DNA reads TGTGCCAGCAGTCAGTACAGCGTAAACTCCTACGAGCAGTACTTC. It is translated as CASSQYSVNSYEQYF.

This chain connects TRBV6-5 to TRBJ2-2; no clear D gene. The CDR3 sequence is 14 residues long. V was shortened by 10 bases and J by 5 bases, with 17 bases between the two germline ends. Germline CDR1 is MNHEY and CDR2 is SVGAGI. CDR3 region: CATSTQRGTGELFF. DNA for the CDR3: TGTGCCACCTCAACCCAACGCGGTACCGGGGAGCTGTTTTTT.

This clone is a singleton in its sample. The rearrangement links TRBV20-1 to TRBJ1-5, with 9 bases fitting TRBD1. The trim removed 3 bases at V and 4 bases at J, leaving 4 bases unmatched. Germline V gene data show CDR1 as DFQATT and CDR2 as SNEGSKA (reference sequence). The CDR3 is made up of 14 amino acids. This chain's CDR3 is CSASVGTGNQPQHF. The CDR3, as DNA: TGCAGTGCTAGTGTCGGGACAGGGAATCAGCCCCAGCATTTT.

This chain connects TRBV7-3 to TRBJ2-2, with D possibly TRBD1 on 6 matching bases. Trimming left V 5 bases short and J 3 bases short, with 16 bases between. Germline V gives CDR1 SGHTA, CDR2 FQGTGA. The CDR3 length is 16 residues. The CDR3 loop reads CASSKFRGADTGELFF. The DNA for the CDR3 is TGTGCCAGCAGCAAATTCAGGGGCGCTGACACCGGGGAGCTGTTTTTT.

The V gene is TRBV6-1, the J gene TRBJ1-3; D is perhaps TRBD1 (6 bases). The CDR3 runs to 16 residues. The V gene's germline CDR1 is MNHNS and CDR2 SASEGT. V shed 0 bases and J shed 5 bases, with 14 bases lying between them. In DNA form, the CDR3 reads TGTGCCAGCAGTGAAGCGGTTGGACAGCTAAGAAACACCATATATTTT. Translated, it gives CASSEAVGQLRNTIYF.

This chain connects TRBV7-9 to TRBJ1-6; D unresolved. V lost 7 bases and J 7 bases, leaving 8 bases between the germline ends. Germline-derived CDR1 and CDR2 are SEHNR and FQNEAQ (reference sequence). This CDR3 region has 12 residues. CDR3 region: CASTLPNSPLHF. CDR3 sequence (DNA): TGTGCCAGCACCCTACCCAATTCACCCCTCCACTTT.

The chain uses TRBV3-1 (or the pseudogene TRBV3-2) and TRBJ2-5; 10 positions agree with TRBD2. The trim removed 1 base at V and 1 base at J, leaving 6 bases unmatched. Germline values: CDR1 LGHDT, CDR2 YNNKEL (reference sequence). This CDR3 contains 17 residues. The CDR3 region has the DNA TGTGCCAGCAGCCAAGTTCCCCTAGCGGGGGTCCAAGAGACCCAGTACTTC. Protein: CASSQVPLAGVQETQYF.

This chain connects TRBV11-2 to TRBJ1-4; unclear D gene. In germline, CDR1 is SGHAT, CDR2 FQNNGV. Trimming removed 6 bases from V and 11 bases from J, with 13 bases in between. There are 12 residues in the CDR3. The CDR3 DNA follows: TGTGCCAGCAGTCCCCCCGATGGGAAACTGTTTTTT. It encodes CASSPPDGKLFF. Supplemented by reference TRBV11-2 and TRBJ1-4, the full variable domain reads EAGVAQSPRYKIIEKRQSVAFWCNPISGHATLYWYQQILGQGPKLLIQFQNNGVVDDSQLPKDRFSAERLKGVDSTLKIQPAKLEDSAVYLCASSPPDGKLFFGSGTQLSVL.

The chain employs TRBV5-1 and TRBJ1-4; no firm D call. Looked up from germline, CDR1 is SGHRS and CDR2 is YFSETQ. The CDR3 consists of 13 residues. The V end lost 4 bases, the J end lost 0 bases, and 4 bases lay between the germline ends. The CDR3 bases are TGCGCCAGCAGCCCCGCAACTAATGAAAAACTGTTTTTT. Translation: CASSPATNEKLFF.

This chain joins TRBV19 and TRBJ2-5, with 10 bases identical to TRBD1. The germline gives CDR1 LNHDA, CDR2 SQIVND (reference sequence). V shed 5 bases and J 2 bases; nucleotides not matched to a gene: 8. The CDR3 covers 16 residues. CDR3: CASSARDRGGQETQYF. Here the CDR3 DNA reads TGTGCCAGTAGTGCTCGGGACAGGGGAGGGCAAGAGACCCAGTACTTC.

This chain links TRBV6-5 with TRBJ1-5, with 8 bases lining up with TRBD1. Germline CDR1 is MNHEY and CDR2 is SVGAGI. The V and J ends lost 4 bases and 7 bases, in that order; junction bases with no gene match: 6. The CDR3 has 14 residues. In DNA form, the CDR3 reads TGTGCCAGCAGTTCGACAGGGGCGAACCAGCCCCAGCATTTT. It encodes CASSSTGANQPQHF.